The rows below give T cell receptor beta chains drawn from one sample of a study of circulating CD8 cells and anti-PD-1 response in melanoma. Using its own MiXCR run on the reads, TCRdb lists one record per CDR3 protein. The sample lists over 400 distinct CDR3 sequences, around 10% seen once, with 15% to 20% in the top ten. Sequencing used CD8+ T cells from PBMCs, obtained at baseline or after one month of anti-PD-1 therapy (not recorded which). These receptors all stem from a human donor with melanoma. The CDR3 runs from the conserved cysteine through the conserved F or W.

V gene	CDR3 protein
TRBV27	CASSSGVPNQPQHF
TRBV10-3	CAIKGSGGGGTDTQYF
TRBV6-5	CASSYHPAETQYF
TRBV7-3	CASSRFPPGQGGSTGETQYF
TRBV20-1	CSARDVEWSLTVEPQHF
TRBV2	CASSDFPDEQYF
TRBV28	CASSGQGAEETQYF
TRBV5-1	CASSLGDESYYADTQYF
TRBV29-1	CSVPGVGRATGELFF
TRBV20-1	CSGERGVGRYEQYF
TRBV29-1	CSIAPGQGPYEQYF
TRBV7-9	CASSLPANTKAFF
TRBV18	CASSPDGQGAVIGYTF
TRBV18	CASSPRGRGGHEQYF
TRBV13	CASSPSGMFSYEQYF
TRBV13	CAIPAGGGSYEQYF
TRBV28	CASSFREQFF
TRBV5-5	CASSPVGGASTDTQYF
TRBV28	CASKRTGSGTYNEQFF
TRBV28	CASSPRRYEQYF
TRBV29-1	CSVSGTSGEQFF
TRBV19	CASSWTSGRHEQFF
TRBV28	CASSSPDREDWSGRALTYEQYF
TRBV15	CATSRDPGDSTEAFF
TRBV19	CAARGNPSYEQYF
TRBV19	CASSIGDTYYNEQFF
TRBV28	CASSLSAGGYNEQFF
TRBV29-1	CSVGVQGEQYF
TRBV28	CASSDPPGQGSGEQYF
TRBV29-1	CSGIRGSMTEAFF
TRBV27	CASSVLGFQETQYF
TRBV12-3/TRBV12-4	CASSFGETGGWEETQYF
TRBV29-1	CSEVTGTEQFF
TRBV29-1	CSVGRALRNEQFF
TRBV7-2	CASSSSGDSGNTIYF
TRBV7-3	CASSLTPSGGDTQYF
TRBV19	CASGGRFDKSNQPQHF
TRBV28	CASSLTHDTQYF
TRBV7-2	CASSLESPGETQYF
TRBV19	CASSAARGTSGRGAGELFF
TRBV20-1	CSANTGTGLTGELFF
TRBV7-2	CASSLENALPYEQYF
TRBV28	CASSHLYEQYF
TRBV13	CASSLAREYEQYF
TRBV2	CASSELADHKESTDTQYF
TRBV7-3	CASSLWPLSPDPGELFF
TRBV7-8	CASSSLAGGPITGELFF
TRBV28	CASSLLMGSVPDTQYF
TRBV7-2	CASSTGQGDWREGREYNEQFF
TRBV7-3	CASSLKTGGAEQYF
TRBV7-2	CASSQPNSGRDIQYF
TRBV19	CASSIQGPYNEQFF
TRBV19	CASSTGTGSSYEQYF